Listed below are T cell receptor beta chains from one sample, sequenced in a study of Ad26.COV2.S vaccination and SARS-CoV-2 variants. The assay was immunoSEQ multiplex PCR, and TCRdb's table has in-frame clones only and misses some. The sample includes about 400,000 clones, around 91% seen only once; the top ten take 1.5% to 2%. Material: peripheral blood, obtained in a trial of Ad26.COV2.S vaccine versus placebo. All receptors derive from a person between 18 and 59 years old who received the Ad26.COV2.S COVID-19 vaccine or a placebo. Each CDR3 is given with its conserved first and last residue. A D gene is named only where the DNA matches it firmly. Where a row states a size, it is once, few, many or the class of an expanded clone; other rows omit it.

v_call	clone_size	d_call	j_call	cdr3_aa	cdr3_nt
TRBV5-8	few	NA	TRBJ1-2	CASRTTAGGYTF	TGTGCCAGCAGGACGACCGCCGGGGGCTACACCTTC
TRBV30	NA	NA	TRBJ1-1	CALGGTEAFF	TGTGCCTTGGGGGGCACTGAAGCTTTCTTT
TRBV6-7	few	NA	TRBJ2-7	CASSRDNKSSYEQYF	TGTGCCAGCAGCCGCGACAATAAGAGCTCCTACGAGCAGTACTTC
TRBV14	NA	TRBD1	TRBJ2-3	CASSQSTGVWGTDTQYF	TGTGCCAGCAGCCAATCTACAGGGGTATGGGGCACAGATACGCAGTATTTT
TRBV4-3	NA	TRBD2	TRBJ2-1	CASSRNLAEPQLF	TGCGCCAGCAGCCGGAACCTAGCGGAGCCTCAGCTCTTC
TRBV5-6	once	NA	TRBJ2-2	CASSLGQGMVAGELFF	TGTGCCAGCAGTTTGGGGCAGGGTATGGTGGCCGGGGAGCTGTTTTTT
TRBV29-1	once	NA	TRBJ2-6	CSVEDVGQGSGANVLTF	TGCAGCGTTGAAGATGTAGGCCAGGGGTCTGGGGCCAACGTCCTGACTTTC
TRBV5-1	NA	TRBD2	TRBJ2-1	CASSLMAGASKEQFF	TGCGCCAGCAGCTTGATGGCGGGAGCCTCGAAAGAGCAGTTCTTC
TRBV6-5	NA	NA	TRBJ1-3	CASSPNRGDTIYF	TGTGCCAGCAGTCCCAACAGAGGCGACACCATATATTTT
TRBV6-5	once	NA	TRBJ2-7	CASSNSGSYEQYF	TGTGCCAGCAGTAACAGCGGATCCTACGAGCAGTACTTC
TRBV18	NA	NA	TRBJ1-5	CASSEIRGQPQHF	TGTGCCAGCTCAGAAATTAGGGGGCAGCCCCAGCATTTT
TRBV28	NA	NA	TRBJ1-2	CASSSPQANYGYTF	TGTGCCAGCAGTTCACCCCAGGCTAACTATGGCTACACCTTC
TRBV4-2	NA	TRBD2	TRBJ2-1	CASSQELAGGPYEQFF	TGTGCCAGCAGCCAAGAGTTAGCGGGAGGGCCGTATGAGCAGTTCTTC
TRBV11-2	NA	TRBD1	TRBJ1-2	CASSPDRVYGYTF	TGTGCCAGCAGTCCCGACAGGGTGTATGGCTACACCTTC
TRBV12-3/TRBV12-4	NA	NA	TRBJ2-2	CASSRTDTGELFF	TGTGCCAGCAGTCGGACTGACACCGGGGAGCTGTTTTTT
TRBV5-1	NA	NA	TRBJ2-7	CASSLQGYEQYF	TGCGCCAGCAGCTTACAGGGCTACGAGCAGTACTTC
TRBV6-5	NA	NA	TRBJ1-1	CASSSSHTEAFF	TGTGCCAGCAGTTCGAGTCACACTGAAGCTTTCTTT
TRBV6-5	NA	NA	TRBJ2-5	CASSTGETQYF	TGTGCCAGCAGCACCGGGGAGACCCAGTACTTC
TRBV28	NA	TRBD1	TRBJ1-1	CASGGQTQNTEAFF	TGTGCCAGCGGGGGACAGACTCAGAACACTGAAGCTTTCTTT
TRBV2	NA	TRBD2	TRBJ2-7	CASRFGAGDSYEQYF	TGTGCCAGCCGATTTGGGGCGGGGGACTCCTACGAGCAGTACTTC
TRBV6-6	NA	NA	TRBJ2-7	CASLPRGGSDEQYF	TGTGCCAGCCTTCCCAGGGGGGGATCCGACGAGCAGTACTTC
TRBV11-1	NA	NA	TRBJ2-2	CASSRLVNTGELFF	TGTGCCAGCAGTAGACTAGTGAACACCGGGGAGCTGTTTTTT
TRBV7-3	once	TRBD2	TRBJ2-7	CASSLMGGSYEQYF	TGTGCCAGCAGCTTGATGGGAGGGTCCTACGAGCAGTACTTC
TRBV5-8	NA	NA	TRBJ1-2	CASSPGGGGYGYTF	TGTGCCAGCAGCCCCGGTGGAGGCGGCTATGGCTACACCTTC
TRBV5-1	NA	TRBD2	TRBJ2-3	CASNPGLAGPDTQYF	TGCGCCAGCAACCCGGGACTAGCGGGACCAGATACGCAGTATTTT
TRBV18	once	NA	TRBJ1-1	CASSSNRVGMNTEAFF	TGTGCCAGCTCATCCAACAGGGTTGGTATGAACACTGAAGCTTTCTTT
TRBV19	NA	NA	TRBJ2-2	CASRFGGELFF	TGTGCCAGTAGGTTCGGCGGGGAGCTGTTTTTT
TRBV15	NA	NA	TRBJ2-2	CATSRSRSGELFF	TGTGCCACCAGCAGAAGTAGGTCCGGGGAGCTGTTTTTT
TRBV19	NA	NA	TRBJ1-5	CASSIIGTPNQPQHF	TGTGCCAGTAGTATAATCGGGACTCCCAATCAGCCCCAGCATTTT
TRBV15	NA	NA	TRBJ2-3	CATSRGTLQGGTDTQYF	TGTGCCACCAGCAGGGGGACCCTACAGGGAGGCACAGATACGCAGTATTTT